A selection of T cell receptor beta chains follows, all from one sample in a study of blood T cell repertoires in COVID-19. Assay: immunoSEQ multiplex PCR; the TCRdb copy retains only in-frame clones and omits some. There are about 74,000 clones in the sample; 90% occur only once, and roughly 10% lies in the top ten. The source material was peripheral blood. The origin of the receptors is a human donor in a cohort sampled during active COVID-19. CDR3s include the opening cysteine and the closing phenylalanine or tryptophan. A D gene is named only where the DNA matches it firmly. For some rows the clone size is stated as once, few or many, or as a class when expanded; others skip it.

TRBV7-3	.	TRBJ2-2	.	CASSSTGTGELFF	TGTGCCAGCAGCTCTACAGGGACCGGGGAGCTGTTTTTT
TRBV5-4	.	TRBJ1-2	TRBD1	CASSKPGQGHGYTF	TGTGCCAGCAGCAAACCGGGACAGGGACATGGCTACACCTTC
TRBV9	.	TRBJ2-5	TRBD1	CASSAGQGERETQYF	TGTGCCAGCAGCGCCGGTCAGGGGGAGAGAGAGACCCAGTACTTC
TRBV7-6	.	TRBJ1-3	TRBD1	CASSSPLQGAGNTIYF	TGTGCCAGCAGCTCGCCCTTACAGGGGGCTGGAAACACCATATATTTT
TRBV6-5	.	TRBJ2-3	TRBD2	CASSYKAGGTDTQYF	TGTGCCAGCAGTTACAAAGCGGGAGGCACAGATACGCAGTATTTT
TRBV3-1/TRBV3-2	.	TRBJ2-6	.	CASSQGQGSGANVLTF	TGTGCCAGCAGCCAAGGCCAGGGTTCTGGGGCCAACGTCCTGACTTTC
TRBV27	once	TRBJ1-1	.	CASSSFFSQGPNLSSNTEAFF	TGTGCCAGCAGTTCCTTCTTCTCTCAGGGGCCAAACCTTTCCTCGAACACTGAAGCTTTCTTT
TRBV4-1	.	TRBJ2-3	TRBD2	CASSQGTGGARDTQYF	TGCGCCAGCAGCCAAGGGACGGGAGGAGCTAGGGATACGCAGTATTTT
TRBV4-3	few	TRBJ2-7	TRBD1	CASSQETTGGGYEQYF	TGCGCCAGCAGCCAAGAGACCACAGGGGGCGGTTACGAGCAGTACTTC
TRBV3-1/TRBV3-2	.	TRBJ1-5	.	CASSQQADNQPQHF	TGTGCCAGCAGCCAACAGGCAGACAATCAGCCCCAGCATTTT
TRBV27	.	TRBJ2-1	.	CASSLYTSSYNEQFF	TGTGCCAGCAGTTTATACACTAGTTCCTACAATGAGCAGTTCTTC
TRBV9	.	TRBJ2-1	.	CASGGARGDEQFF	TGTGCCAGCGGGGGGGCTAGAGGCGATGAGCAGTTCTTC
TRBV5-6	.	TRBJ2-1	TRBD2	CASSSPGGRAVGEQFF	TGTGCCAGCAGCTCCCCTGGCGGGAGGGCCGTTGGTGAGCAGTTCTTC
TRBV14	.	TRBJ2-7	.	CASSQDVVGSYEQYF	TGTGCCAGCAGCCAAGATGTGGTCGGCTCCTACGAGCAGTACTTC
TRBV20-1	.	TRBJ1-1	.	CSGRSRTEAFF	TGCAGTGGCAGATCGAGGACTGAAGCTTTCTTT
TRBV7-8	.	TRBJ1-3	.	CASSSQGYPGQNTIYF	TGTGCCAGCAGCTCCCAGGGCTATCCTGGCCAAAACACCATATATTTT
TRBV29-1	.	TRBJ2-7	.	CSVGERGIYEQYF	TGCAGCGTTGGAGAACGGGGAATCTACGAGCAGTACTTC
TRBV5-1	.	TRBJ1-1	.	CASSVQGVEAFF	TGCGCCAGCAGCGTACAGGGCGTTGAAGCTTTCTTT
TRBV7-8	.	TRBJ2-7	TRBD1	CASSLGQGAYEQYF	TGTGCCAGCAGCTTAGGGCAGGGGGCCTACGAGCAGTACTTC
TRBV19	once	TRBJ1-1	TRBD1	CASSKKPGQVNTEAFF	TGTGCCAGTAGTAAGAAACCGGGACAGGTAAACACTGAAGCTTTCTTT
TRBV6-5	.	TRBJ1-5	.	CASRQFQGSNQPQHF	TGTGCCAGCAGGCAATTTCAGGGTAGCAATCAGCCCCAGCATTTT
TRBV19	once	TRBJ2-1	TRBD2	CASSKSGLAKYNEQFF	TGTGCCAGTAGCAAGTCGGGACTAGCGAAGTACAATGAGCAGTTCTTC
TRBV4-2	.	TRBJ2-1	TRBD2	CASSQGGITSGPRFF	TGTGCCAGCAGCCAAGGGGGGATCACTAGCGGACCGCGGTTCTTC
TRBV9	.	TRBJ2-1	.	CASSTRDSYNEQFF	TGTGCCAGCAGCACCCGAGACAGTTACAATGAGCAGTTCTTC
TRBV5-1	.	TRBJ2-3	TRBD1	CASSSRGLSPGTDTQYF	TGCGCCAGCAGCAGCAGGGGGTTAAGTCCGGGCACAGATACGCAGTATTTT
TRBV29-1	.	TRBJ2-1	TRBD2	CSVSTQAGGNEQFF	TGCAGCGTCTCCACGCAAGCGGGAGGGAATGAGCAGTTCTTC
TRBV28	.	TRBJ1-1	.	CASSLWRSEAFF	TGTGCCAGCAGTTTATGGAGGTCGGAAGCTTTCTTT
TRBV9	.	TRBJ2-3	TRBD2	CASSVGTSPLTQYF	TGTGCCAGCAGCGTGGGGACTAGCCCTCTTACGCAGTATTTT
TRBV27	.	TRBJ1-1	.	CATAYSGVTEAFF	TGTGCCACAGCATACTCAGGGGTCACTGAAGCTTTCTTT
TRBV6-6	.	TRBJ2-3	TRBD1	CASSPTPGQADSGDTQYF	TGTGCCAGCAGTCCAACCCCGGGACAGGCCGATTCCGGAGATACGCAGTATTTT
TRBV28	.	TRBJ2-5	.	CASSSQPRETQYF	TGTGCCAGCAGTTCTCAGCCGAGGGAGACCCAGTACTTC
TRBV30	once	TRBJ1-2	.	CAWNEVDSYGYTF	TGTGCCTGGAATGAGGTGGATTCCTATGGCTACACCTTC
TRBV2	.	TRBJ1-5	.	CASRTGLWQPQHF	TGTGCCAGCAGAACAGGGCTTTGGCAGCCCCAGCATTTT
TRBV7-2	.	TRBJ2-7	TRBD2	CASSAGTRRYEQYF	TGTGCCAGCAGCGCCGGGACTAGGAGGTACGAGCAGTACTTC
TRBV30	.	TRBJ2-7	TRBD1	CAWRGGRDRGQYF	TGTGCCTGGAGGGGGGGACGAGACAGGGGGCAGTACTTC
TRBV20-1	.	TRBJ2-7	TRBD1	CSASRQGAGEQYF	TGCAGTGCTAGTAGACAGGGGGCGGGGGAGCAGTACTTC
TRBV30	.	TRBJ2-1	.	CAWMTGGAYNEQFF	TGTGCCTGGATGACAGGTGGGGCCTACAATGAGCAGTTCTTC
TRBV7-9	.	TRBJ2-2	.	CASSLDQYGELFF	TGTGCCAGCAGCTTAGATCAGTACGGGGAGCTGTTTTTT
TRBV2	once	TRBJ2-1	.	CASSRDTGGYNEQFF	TGTGCCAGCAGTCGCGATACTGGGGGGTACAATGAGCAGTTCTTC
TRBV3-1/TRBV3-2	.	TRBJ2-5	TRBD1	CASSPSTGGLIQYF	TGTGCCAGCAGCCCCTCGACAGGGGGCCTTATCCAGTACTTC
TRBV6-4	.	TRBJ2-7	.	CASRGRGGSRYF	TGTGCCAGCAGGGGAAGAGGCGGGTCGCGATACTTC
TRBV18	.	TRBJ2-7	TRBD1	CASSLKTGASSSYEQYF	TGTGCCAGCTCACTTAAAACAGGGGCCTCGAGCTCCTACGAGCAGTACTTC
TRBV2	.	TRBJ2-5	.	CASGWAGASKETQYF	TGTGCCAGCGGTTGGGCAGGGGCGTCCAAAGAGACCCAGTACTTC
TRBV5-1	.	TRBJ2-5	TRBD1	CASSGGTGGETQYF	TGCGCCAGCAGCGGGGGGACAGGGGGAGAGACCCAGTACTTC
TRBV6-9	.	TRBJ2-3	TRBD2	CASKLAGESDTQYF	TGTGCCAGCAAACTAGCGGGAGAATCTGATACGCAGTATTTT
TRBV2	.	TRBJ2-5	.	CASSSGAMETQYF	TGTGCCAGCAGTTCAGGGGCGATGGAGACCCAGTACTTC
TRBV19	.	TRBJ2-4	TRBD2	CASTRAGTSGRGRKNIQYF	TGTGCCAGTACCAGGGCCGGGACTAGCGGGAGAGGGCGAAAAAACATTCAGTACTTC
TRBV4-3	.	TRBJ2-7	TRBD2	CASSQGSGGSYEQYF	TGCGCCAGCAGCCAGGGCAGCGGGGGCTCCTACGAGCAGTACTTC
TRBV5-1	once	TRBJ2-3	.	CASSPEGFSSTDTQYF	TGCGCCAGCAGCCCGGAGGGATTCTCTAGCACAGATACGCAGTATTTT
TRBV30	.	TRBJ2-7	TRBD2	CAWSAPGGADYF	TGTGCCTGGAGTGCACCGGGGGGGGCGGACTACTTC
TRBV10-3	.	TRBJ2-7	.	CAISVNSYEQYF	TGTGCCATCAGTGTTAACAGTTACGAGCAGTACTTC
TRBV12-3/TRBV12-4	once	TRBJ2-7	.	CASSLRGYEQYF	TGTGCCAGCAGTTTACGGGGGTACGAGCAGTACTTC
TRBV6-2/TRBV6-3	.	TRBJ2-5	.	CASSPGEPQETQYF	TGTGCCAGCAGCCCCGGTGAACCCCAAGAGACCCAGTACTTC
TRBV10-3	.	TRBJ2-5	.	CAISDLLGGMETQYF	TGTGCCATCAGTGATTTACTGGGAGGTATGGAGACCCAGTACTTC
TRBV18	.	TRBJ1-5	.	CASSSGPSNQPQHF	TGTGCCAGCTCATCAGGGCCCAGCAATCAGCCCCAGCATTTT
TRBV9	once	TRBJ2-5	.	CASSVFQETQYF	TGTGCCAGCAGCGTATTCCAGGAGACCCAGTACTTC
TRBV27	once	TRBJ2-2	TRBD2	CATRTSGVNTGELFF	TGTGCCACCCGGACTAGCGGGGTGAACACCGGGGAGCTGTTTTTT
TRBV11-2	.	TRBJ2-7	TRBD1	CASSLEGQGTSEQYF	TGTGCCAGCAGCTTAGAGGGACAGGGGACAAGCGAGCAGTACTTC
TRBV7-8	.	TRBJ2-7	TRBD1	CASSLAWGQGYEQYF	TGTGCCAGCAGCTTAGCCTGGGGACAGGGCTACGAGCAGTACTTC
TRBV6-1	.	TRBJ2-7	TRBD1	CASSESQWGQGTYEQYF	TGTGCCAGCAGTGAATCCCAATGGGGACAGGGTACCTACGAGCAGTACTTC